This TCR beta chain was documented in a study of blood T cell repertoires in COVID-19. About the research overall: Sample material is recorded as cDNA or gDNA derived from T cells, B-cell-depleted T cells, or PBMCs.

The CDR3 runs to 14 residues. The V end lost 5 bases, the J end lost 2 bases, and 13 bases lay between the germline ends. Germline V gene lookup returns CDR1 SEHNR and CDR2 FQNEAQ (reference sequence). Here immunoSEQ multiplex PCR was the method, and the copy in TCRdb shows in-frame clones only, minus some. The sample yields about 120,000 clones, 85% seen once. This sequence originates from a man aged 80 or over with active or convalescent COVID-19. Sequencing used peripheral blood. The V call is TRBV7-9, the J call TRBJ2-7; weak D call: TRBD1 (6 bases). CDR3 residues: CASSHRQETYEQYF. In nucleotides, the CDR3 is TGTGCCAGCAGCCACCGACAGGAAACCTACGAGCAGTACTTC.